This TCR beta chain appears in the sequencing data of a study of identical twins. TCRdb called the 5' RACE reads again in MiXCR, with one record for every CDR3 protein. The sample yields 350,000 to 400,000 distinct CDR3 sequences, 7% to 9.5% seen once. The CDR3 is made up of 13 amino acids. Trimming took off 3 bases at V and 6 bases at J, with 8 bases between the two ends. This clonotype came up a few times. This chain links TRBV12-3 or TRBV12-4 with TRBJ2-2; the D is unclear. This receptor was taken from a woman aged 50 to 60 in good health. Sequences were obtained from naive T cells sorted from blood. Here the CDR3 reads CASSFVVAGELFF. The CDR3 DNA follows: TGTGCCAGCAGTTTCGTGGTGGCCGGGGAGCTGTTTTTT.